One and the same sample provided the 24 T cell receptor beta chains below, sequenced in a study of blood T cell repertoires in COVID-19. Using immunoSEQ multiplex PCR, the repertoire was profiled, and TCRdb retains in-frame clones only, with some absent. The sample holds 97,000 or so clones, roughly nine tenths seen once. What was sequenced was peripheral blood. These TCRs come from a man between 60 and 70 years old with acute or convalescent COVID-19.

The genes are TRBV27 and TRBJ2-6; 9 bases match TRBD1. CDR1 and CDR2 (germline): MNHEY, SMNVEV (reference sequence). The CDR3 has 19 residues. V gave up 6 bases and J gave up 0 bases; unmatched junction bases: 12. CDR3 residues: CASSSPPGQGFSGANVLTF. The CDR3 region has the DNA TGTGCCAGCAGCTCGCCTCCGGGACAGGGTTTCTCTGGGGCCAACGTCCTGACTTTC.

J is TRBJ1-3 and V is TRBV4-1; 7 positions agree with TRBD1. CDR1 and CDR2 from the germline V gene are MGHRA and YSYEKL. The trim removed 5 bases at V and 0 bases at J, leaving 4 bases unmatched. The CDR3 sequence is 15 residues long. The CDR3 DNA reads TGCGCCAGCAGCTCGGGACAGATCTCTGGAAACACCATATATTTT. Amino acid sequence: CASSSGQISGNTIYF.

This chain connects TRBV15 to TRBJ2-1; a weak D match, TRBD2 (7 bases). V gave up 0 bases and J gave up 5 bases, with 17 bases separating them. The length of the CDR3 is 17 residues. Per germline, CDR1 LNHNV and CDR2 YYDKDF (reference sequence). In DNA, the CDR3 is TGTGCCACCAGCAGAGATTCGGGGGCTAGCGGAAACAATGAGCAGTTCTTC. Its protein is CATSRDSGASGNNEQFF.

V and J are TRBV19 and TRBJ1-2, with D tentatively TRBD1 (6 bases). Between the trimmed V and J ends, which lost 4 bases and 7 bases, there was a span of 10 bases. Germline assignment: CDR1 LNHDA and CDR2 SQIVND (reference sequence). The CDR3 is 12 residues long. The CDR3 loop reads CASSTRDTGYTF. The CDR3 DNA reads as TGTGCCAGTAGTACCCGGGACACTGGCTACACCTTC.

The V gene is TRBV5-1, the J gene TRBJ2-3; no reliable D call. V shed 0 bases and J shed 2 bases, with 13 bases lying between them. This CDR3 spans 16 amino acids. From germline, CDR1 is SGHRS and CDR2 YFSETQ. DNA of the CDR3: TGCGCCAGCAGCTTGGCCGGCAGGCCGGTCACAGATACGCAGTATTTT. Amino acid sequence: CASSLAGRPVTDTQYF.

The rearrangement links TRBV6-5 to TRBJ1-3; D uncertain. The germline gives CDR1 MNHEY, CDR2 SVGAGI. V was clipped by 8 bases and J by 6 bases, with 11 bases between them. The CDR3 covers 12 residues. CDR3 bases: TGTGCCAGCGCGGCGATGGAAAACACCATATATTTT. As protein: CASAAMENTIYF.

The chain joins TRBV3-1 (or the pseudogene TRBV3-2) to TRBJ2-1; 12 bases align to TRBD2. Germline values: CDR1 LGHDT, CDR2 YNNKEL (reference sequence). The junction had 7 bases not matched to a gene; V was cut back by 4 bases and J by 6 bases. The CDR3 has 16 residues. The CDR3: CASSPAKGLAGNEQFF. The CDR3, as DNA: TGTGCCAGCAGCCCCGCGAAGGGACTAGCGGGCAATGAGCAGTTCTTC.

This clone was counted only a few times. The gene calls are TRBV6-1 and TRBJ2-3; tentatively, D is TRBD2 (5 bases). Germline V gene lookup returns CDR1 MNHNS and CDR2 SASEGT. This CDR3 is built from 15 residues. Trimming stripped 2 bases from V and 0 bases from J, with 9 bases between. The CDR3 protein is CASSESSLSTDTQYF. The CDR3 DNA reads TGTGCCAGCAGTGAATCTAGCTTAAGCACAGATACGCAGTATTTT.

The chain recombines TRBV2 with TRBJ2-2, with 7 bases lining up with TRBD1. This CDR3 is 16 amino acids long. Germline values: CDR1 SNHLY, CDR2 FYNNEI. V trimming: 1 base; J trimming: 1 base; junction bases outside the gene matches: 3. The CDR3 protein is CASSEGAGGNTGELFF. The CDR3 nucleotides read TGTGCCAGCAGTGAAGGGGCAGGGGGGAACACCGGGGAGCTGTTTTTT.

The genes are TRBV6-5 and TRBJ1-2; D ambiguous. Trimming stripped 6 bases from V and 4 bases from J, with 18 bases between. Per germline, CDR1 MNHEY and CDR2 SVGAGI. This CDR3 is 15 amino acids long. Written as DNA, the CDR3 is TGTGCCAGCAGGTCCGCGGCCCTATTTTCCTATGGCTACACCTTC. Translation gives CASRSAALFSYGYTF.

This clone was seen just once. J is TRBJ1-3 and V is TRBV7-9; no firm D call. There are 15 residues in the CDR3. V was cut by 5 bases and J by 0 bases, with 11 bases left in between. CDR1 is SEHNR, CDR2 FQNEAQ, per germline (reference sequence). The CDR3 DNA follows: TGTGCCAGCAGCATGGACTTAACCTCTGGAAACACCATATATTTT. Its protein product is CASSMDLTSGNTIYF.

The V and J genes are TRBV11-2 and TRBJ1-2, with 7 bases matching TRBD1. The CDR3 has 14 residues. J was trimmed by 8 bases and V by 7 bases; bases with no gene match: 13. Germline V gene data show CDR1 as SGHAT and CDR2 as FQNNGV. The CDR3 DNA follows: TGTGCCAGCACCAAAGACGGGACAGTCAGCGGCTACACCTTC. It codes for CASTKDGTVSGYTF.

This chain links TRBV3-1 (or the pseudogene TRBV3-2) with TRBJ2-2; maybe TRBD1 (6 bases). The CDR3 is 14 residues long. V was trimmed by 5 bases and J by 1 base, leaving 8 bases between them. Germline CDR1 reads LGHDT; CDR2 reads YNNKEL (reference sequence). CDR3 DNA: TGTGCCAGCAGCACAGGGATGAACACCGGGGAGCTGTTTTTT. Translating it yields CASSTGMNTGELFF.

This sequence joins TRBV25-1 and TRBJ1-1; D is perhaps TRBD1 (6 bases). V shed 2 bases and J shed 6 bases, with 7 bases lying between them. This CDR3 is 12 amino acids long. The germline CDR1 and CDR2 sequences are MGHDK and SYGVNS. CDR3 coding DNA: TGTGCCAGCAGTGAAAGGGGGTCTGAAGCTTTCTTT. Translated, it gives CASSERGSEAFF.

On this clone itself: The sample holds other DNA sequences that translate to the same CDR3. This chain joins TRBV6-5 and TRBJ1-2; 8 nucleotides agree with TRBD1. V dropped 8 bases and J dropped 4; count of bases not matched to a gene: 0. CDR1 is MNHEY, CDR2 SVGAGI, per germline. The CDR3 runs to 11 residues. CDR3: CASGQGYGYTF. CDR3 DNA sequence: TGTGCCAGCGGACAGGGCTATGGCTACACCTTC.

The chain uses TRBV5-1 and TRBJ1-2; 7 nucleotides align to TRBD1. The germline gives CDR1 SGHRS, CDR2 YFSETQ. Losses at the gene ends were 2 bases for V and 0 bases for J; bases not matched to a gene: 4. This CDR3 has 15 residues. This CDR3 is CASSFVQGSNYGYTF. The CDR3, as DNA: TGCGCCAGCAGCTTCGTACAGGGGTCTAACTATGGCTACACCTTC.

This chain uses TRBV6-5 with TRBJ1-6, with D maybe TRBD1 (6 bases). V lost 5 bases to trimming and J lost 10 bases, with 15 bases between them. Per germline, CDR1 MNHEY and CDR2 SVGAGI. This CDR3 is 14 amino acids long. The CDR3 sequence is CASSRGDKGSPLHF. Written as DNA, the CDR3 is TGTGCCAGCAGTAGAGGGGACAAAGGGTCACCCCTCCACTTT.

The V call is TRBV15, the J call TRBJ1-2, with 8 bases fitting TRBD1. This CDR3 is built from 14 residues. In germline, CDR1 is LNHNV, CDR2 YYDKDF (reference sequence). After removal of 1 base from V and 8 bases from J, the junction contained 6 bases not matched to a gene. The DNA of the CDR3 is TGTGCCACCAGCAGAGTTTCGACAGGGGCAGGCTACACCTTC. Translated: CATSRVSTGAGYTF. Filled out from reference TRBV15 and TRBJ1-2, the complete variable domain reads DAMVIQNPRYQVTQFGKPVTLSCSQTLNHNVMYWYQQKSSQAPKLLFHYYDKDFNNEADTPDNFQSRRPNTSFCFLDIRSPGLGDTAMYLCATSRVSTGAGYTFGSGTRLTVV.

The chain employs TRBV7-9 and TRBJ1-6; weak D call: TRBD1 (5 bases). The CDR3 has 17 amino acids. V lost 5 bases and J lost 3, with 17 bases in between. Germline-derived CDR1 and CDR2 are SEHNR and FQNEAQ (reference sequence). The CDR3 sequence: CASSKSRQPNYNSPLHF. The CDR3 coding sequence is TGTGCCAGCAGCAAGTCTAGACAGCCCAACTATAATTCACCCCTCCACTTT.

The chain is built from TRBV5-1 and TRBJ2-7; possibly TRBD2 for D (6 bases). The CDR3 sequence is 13 residues long. Trimming removed 0 bases from V and 6 bases from J, with 10 bases in between. Germline V CDR1 and CDR2: SGHRS, YFSETQ. The CDR3: CASSLVRGSEQYF. Here the CDR3 DNA reads TGCGCCAGCAGCTTGGTGCGGGGAAGCGAGCAGTACTTC.

V usage is TRBV5-4 and J usage is TRBJ2-5; TRBD2 matches at 8 bases. The length of the CDR3 is 16 residues. The V and J ends lost 2 bases and 4 bases, in that order; junction bases with no gene match: 10. The germline gives CDR1 SGHNT, CDR2 YYREEE (reference sequence). The CDR3 DNA is TGTGCCAGCAGCTTCCCCTCGGGACTAGGGCCAGAGACCCAGTACTTC. Translating it yields CASSFPSGLGPETQYF. Variable domain in full (rest from reference TRBV5-4 and TRBJ2-5): ETGVTQSPTHLIKTRGQQVTLRCSSQSGHNTVSWYQQALGQGPQFIFQYYREEENGRGNFPPRFSGLQFPNYSSELNVNALELDDSALYLCASSFPSGLGPETQYFGPGTRLLVL.

The chain couples TRBV29-1 to TRBJ1-1; D is ambiguous. The CDR3 sequence is 12 residues long. Trimming took off 1 base at V and 7 bases at J, with 10 bases between the two ends. Per germline, CDR1 SQVTM and CDR2 ANQGSEA. CDR3 region: CSVEAPAIEAFF. CDR3 nucleotides: TGCAGCGTTGAAGCCCCAGCGATTGAAGCTTTCTTT. The whole variable domain, filled in from reference TRBV29-1 and TRBJ1-1, reads SAVISQKPSRDICQRGTSLTIQCQVDSQVTMMFWYRQQPGQSLTLIATANQGSEATYESGFVIDKFPISRPNLTFSTLTVSNMSPEDSSIYLCSVEAPAIEAFFGQGTRLTVV.

The rearrangement uses TRBV11-2 and TRBJ1-1, with D hard to call. Looked up from germline, CDR1 is SGHAT and CDR2 is FQNNGV. V dropped 3 bases and J dropped 8 bases, with 13 bases sitting between them. The CDR3 is 13 residues long. CDR3 DNA: TGTGCCAGCAGCTTGATTAGTGGCGGCGAAGCTTTCTTT. This translates into CASSLISGGEAFF.

J is TRBJ2-6 and V is TRBV5-4; D is unclear. V was clipped by 2 bases and J by 0 bases, with 15 bases between them. Germline V CDR1 and CDR2: SGHNT, YYREEE (reference sequence). The CDR3 contains 18 residues. The CDR3 spells CASSLAPALHSGANVLTF. Here the CDR3 DNA reads TGTGCCAGCAGCTTAGCGCCGGCCCTCCACTCTGGGGCCAACGTCCTGACTTTC.